This TCR beta chain was sequenced in a study of patients and donors after allogeneic stem cell transplantation. Using its own MiXCR run on the RT-PCR reads, TCRdb lists one record per CDR3 protein. Here the sample spans 25,000 to 30,000 distinct CDR3 sequences, over 7% being singletons. This clonotype was counted a few times. The V segment lost 4 bases and the J segment 2 bases; nucleotides outside the gene matches: 13. The CDR3 consists of 19 residues. CDR1 is LGHDT and CDR2 is YNNKEL in the germline V gene (reference sequence). The material sequenced was blood, either unsorted or a sorted T cell fraction (not recorded which). The sequence came from a human donor who was either an allogeneic HSCT recipient or a stem cell or donor lymphocyte infusion donor (not recorded which). It is not recorded whose cells these are; they may come from a transplant donor. V gene TRBV3-1 combines with J gene TRBJ2-7; 14 nucleotides match TRBD2. In nucleotides, the CDR3 is TGTGCCAGCAGCCGGGCCACCGGGACTAGCGGGGGTACTCCCTACGAGCAGTACTTC. Its protein is CASSRATGTSGGTPYEQYF.